Listed below are T cell receptor beta chains from one sample, sequenced in a study of radiotherapy plus CTLA-4 blockade in lung cancer. Sequencing was performed with immunoSEQ multiplex PCR; in TCRdb, only in-frame clones are kept and a portion is missing. In the table there are 20,000 to 25,000 clones, about three quarters of which are singletons. The sequences come from peripheral blood, collected from a patient treated with radiotherapy plus ipilimumab. The receptor source for this set is a human donor with non-small cell lung cancer who had stable disease on radiotherapy plus ipilimumab. Each CDR3 is given with its conserved first and last residue. The D gene is left open where the match is weak. The listing skips clone size in some rows; elsewhere it reads once, few, many or a size class.

d_gene	abundance	v_gene	j_gene	CDR3nt	CDR3aa
NA	few	TRBV5-1	TRBJ1-1	TGCGCCAGCAGCTTGATAGCAGGGTGGAACACTGAAGCTTTCTTT	CASSLIAGWNTEAFF
NA	NA	TRBV7-9	TRBJ2-1	TGTGCCAGCAGCTTAGTACAGGGCTCCTACAATGAGCAGTTCTTC	CASSLVQGSYNEQFF
NA	NA	TRBV7-9	TRBJ2-7	TGTGCCAGCAGCTTAGTTGGGTGGGGGTCCTACGAGCAGTACTTC	CASSLVGWGSYEQYF
NA	NA	TRBV30	TRBJ1-3	TGTGCCTGGAGACCCCTCCTAGGGGCCGTGAGAAACACCATATATTTT	CAWRPLLGAVRNTIYF
TRBD2	NA	TRBV7-6	TRBJ2-5	TGTGCCAGCAGCTTAGGGGTCGGGAGGGCCTTGGCACAAGGAAAGACCCAGTACTTC	CASSLGVGRALAQGKTQYF
NA	NA	TRBV19	TRBJ1-3	TGTGCCAGTAGGCAGACTAACTCTGGAAACACCATATATTTT	CASRQTNSGNTIYF
NA	NA	TRBV28	TRBJ1-4	TGTGCCAGCAGTGCCCAAGGGTCGAAGCGTGAAAAACTGTTTTTT	CASSAQGSKREKLFF
NA	few	TRBV7-9	TRBJ2-2	TGTGCCAGCAGCTTGAGGCAGGGAGACATTAACACCGGGGAGCTGTTTTTT	CASSLRQGDINTGELFF
TRBD1	NA	TRBV5-1	TRBJ1-4	TGCGCCAGCAGCTTGTCTCAGGGGGGTTTAAATGAAAAACTGTTTTTT	CASSLSQGGLNEKLFF
TRBD1	NA	TRBV5-1	TRBJ2-7	TGCGCCAGCAGCGTACTACAGGGGACGCTTGGAGAGCAGTACTTC	CASSVLQGTLGEQYF